The 24 T cell receptor beta chains given below trace back to one sample, sequenced in a study of CD8 T cells in Susac syndrome. Random hexamers were used to reverse transcribe 0.5 to 1 ug of RNA. One entry per CDR3 protein, called by TCRdb with MiXCR from the immunoSEQ multiplex PCR reads. The sample includes roughly 180,000 distinct CDR3 sequences, about 93% of them seen just once. Specimen: CD4+ T cells from PBMCs. The receptors were sampled from a human donor with multiple sclerosis.

The chain combines TRBV3-1 with TRBJ1-3, with D unclear. Trimming took 0 bases from V and 10 from J, leaving 10 bases between them. CDR1 is LGHDT, CDR2 YNNKEL, per germline (reference sequence). The CDR3 runs 13 residues. The CDR3 DNA is TGTGCCAGCAGCCAAGAGGGAGAATGGACCATATATTTT. This encodes CASSQEGEWTIYF. Full variable domain (remainder filled in from reference TRBV3-1 and TRBJ1-3): DTAVSQTPKYLVTQMGNDKSIKCEQNLGHDTMYWYKQDSKKFLKIMFSYNNKELIINETVPNRFSPKSPDKAHLNLHINSLELGDSAVYFCASSQEGEWTIYFGEGSWLTVV.

This clonotype has a handful of counts. The chain uses TRBV29-1 and TRBJ1-2, with D possibly TRBD1 on 5 matching bases. V shed 5 bases and J shed 0 bases, with 13 bases lying between them. The germline V gene has CDR1 SQVTM and CDR2 ANQGSEA. The CDR3 has 14 residues. CDR3 sequence: CSVFFQQANYGYTF. CDR3 coding DNA: TGCAGCGTTTTTTTTCAACAGGCTAACTATGGCTACACCTTC.

The chain uses TRBV5-4 and TRBJ2-2, with 7 bases matching TRBD1. Germline V gene lookup returns CDR1 SGHNT and CDR2 YYREEE (reference sequence). With 3 bases clipped from V and 6 bases from J, the junction kept 2 bases outside the gene matches. The length of the CDR3 is 13 residues. The CDR3 sequence: CASSSGQPGELFF. As DNA, the CDR3 is TGTGCCAGCAGCTCGGGACAGCCCGGGGAGCTGTTTTTT.

The chain recombines TRBV20-1 with TRBJ2-7; 10 nucleotides match TRBD1. The J segment lost 2 bases and the V segment lost 6 bases, leaving 10 bases of the junction unmatched. This CDR3 has 15 residues. Per the germline V gene, CDR1 is DFQATT and CDR2 is SNEGSKA (reference sequence). CDR3 protein: CSARIGQGVTYEQYF. The CDR3 DNA reads as TGCAGTGCGCGCATCGGACAGGGGGTGACCTACGAGCAGTACTTC.

J is TRBJ1-1 and V is TRBV20-1; D gene unclear. The germline gives CDR1 DFQATT, CDR2 SNEGSKA (reference sequence). The V gene lost 0 bases and the J gene lost 10 bases, with 12 bases spanning the gap. The CDR3 has 12 residues. The DNA of the CDR3 is TGCAGTGCTAGAGATGGGTCTCCGTCAGCTTTCTTT. Its translation: CSARDGSPSAFF.

The genes are TRBV20-1 and TRBJ2-1; tentatively, D is TRBD2 (6 bases). V lost 4 bases and J lost 7, with 20 bases in between. CDR3 length: 15 residues. The germline gives CDR1 DFQATT, CDR2 SNEGSKA (reference sequence). The CDR3 DNA is TGCAGTGCTAATCCATGGACGAGGGACTTAAATGAGCAGTTCTTC. Its protein product is CSANPWTRDLNEQFF.

The chain has TRBV9 and TRBJ2-3; 9 positions agree with TRBD2. Germline-derived CDR1 and CDR2 are SGDLS and YYNGEE. The junction had 3 bases not matched to a gene; V was cut back by 0 bases and J by 1 base. There are 16 residues in the CDR3. The CDR3 nucleotides read TGTGCCAGCAGCGTAGGGGTAGCGGGGGGCACAGATACGCAGTATTTT. This encodes CASSVGVAGGTDTQYF.

This chain links TRBV5-1 with TRBJ2-1; D may be TRBD2 (6 bases). This CDR3 region has 16 residues. CDR1 is SGHRS and CDR2 is YFSETQ in the germline V gene. Between the trimmed V and J ends, which lost 4 bases and 0 bases, there was a span of 14 bases. In DNA form, the CDR3 reads TGCGCCAGCAGCCGGAGGGCGGCTAGCTCCTACAATGAGCAGTTCTTC. This gives the protein CASSRRAASSYNEQFF.

V usage is TRBV28 and J usage is TRBJ2-7; 7 positions match TRBD2. Germline V gene sequence: CDR1 MDHEN, CDR2 SYDVKM. The CDR3 length is 14 residues. V trimming: 2 bases; J trimming: 0 bases; junction bases outside the gene matches: 1. CDR3 bases: TGTGCCAGCAGTTTAGGGGGGGACTCCTACGAGCAGTACTTC. Amino acids: CASSLGGDSYEQYF.

This clonotype showed up just once. The chain carries TRBV6-6 and TRBJ2-7; D is unresolved. Germline V gives CDR1 MNHNY, CDR2 SVGAGI (reference sequence). The CDR3 length is 15 residues. The V and J ends lost 5 bases and 1 base respectively, with 15 bases between them. The CDR3 is CASSPRTPISYEQYF. The CDR3 nucleotides read TGTGCCAGCAGTCCTAGGACGCCTATTTCCTACGAGCAGTACTTC.

The V and J genes are TRBV20-1 and TRBJ2-7; TRBD2 matches 12 bases. V was pared by 7 bases and J by 2 bases, with 18 bases of the junction left unmatched. Germline loops: CDR1 DFQATT, CDR2 SNEGSKA (reference sequence). This CDR3 is built from 18 residues. This CDR3 is CSVTTTSGGLAVPYEQYF. The CDR3 DNA sequence: TGCAGTGTCACCACGACTAGCGGGGGCCTGGCCGTCCCCTACGAGCAGTACTTC.

This clonotype was recorded a few times. The V and J genes are TRBV3-1 and TRBJ1-5; TRBD1 agrees at 7 bases. Per the germline V gene, CDR1 is LGHDT and CDR2 is YNNKEL (reference sequence). J was trimmed by 3 bases and V by 4 bases; bases with no gene match: 3. The CDR3 loop spans 14 amino acids. Here the CDR3 DNA reads TGTGCCAGCAGCCGACAGGGTCTCAATCAGCCCCAGCATTTT. Translating it yields CASSRQGLNQPQHF.

The chain couples TRBV9 to TRBJ2-7; no definite D call. The germline V and J ends were trimmed by 1 base and 2 bases, with 10 bases remaining between them. The V gene's germline CDR1 is SGDLS and CDR2 YYNGEE. The CDR3 is made up of 14 amino acids. The CDR3: CASSVTSEPYEQYF. In DNA form, the CDR3 reads TGTGCCAGCAGCGTAACGAGTGAACCCTACGAGCAGTACTTC.

The chain couples TRBV6-2 or TRBV6-3 to TRBJ2-1, with D tentatively TRBD1 (6 bases). Germline V gives CDR1 MNHEY, CDR2 SVGEGT. With 3 bases removed from V and 11 bases from J, the gap between germline ends came to 14 bases. This CDR3 comprises 13 residues. CDR3 protein: CASSYGGRDKQFF. The DNA for the CDR3 is TGTGCCAGCAGTTATGGGGGCCGGGACAAGCAGTTCTTC.

This chain links TRBV3-1 with TRBJ1-6; D might be TRBD1 (5 bases). Trimming took off 3 bases at V and 8 bases at J, with 11 bases between the two ends. CDR1 is LGHDT, CDR2 YNNKEL, per germline (reference sequence). This CDR3 is built from 14 residues. CDR3 sequence reads: CASSQGEWDSPLHF. CDR3 sequence (DNA): TGTGCCAGCAGCCAGGGGGAGTGGGATTCACCCCTCCACTTT.

This clonotype was seen once. The rearrangement uses TRBV2 and TRBJ2-5; D is undetermined. The CDR3 has 16 amino acids. The V and J ends lost 6 bases and 7 bases respectively, with 24 bases between them. The germline V gene encodes CDR1 SNHLY and CDR2 FYNNEI. CDR3 nucleotides: TGTGCCAGCAGCCTCTCAAGGAAAACAGTTGACGGGACCCAGTACTTC. Its translation is CASSLSRKTVDGTQYF.

This chain connects TRBV29-1 to TRBJ1-1, with D uncertain. Germline-derived CDR1 and CDR2 are SQVTM and ANQGSEA. CDR3 size: 16 residues. V lost 7 bases and J lost 1, with 22 bases in between. The CDR3 reads CSALLRRGVWNTEAFF. In DNA, the CDR3 is TGCAGCGCACTACTTCGCCGGGGAGTTTGGAACACTGAAGCTTTCTTT.

This sequence joins TRBV4-2 and TRBJ1-1; D perhaps matches TRBD1 (5 bases). Between the trimmed V and J ends, which lost 0 bases and 6 bases, there was a span of 11 bases. This CDR3 contains 14 residues. The germline V gene has CDR1 LGHNA and CDR2 YNFKEQ. CDR3 nucleotide sequence: TGTGCCAGCAGCCAAGAAGTAGGGACTGCTGAAGCTTTCTTT. It encodes CASSQEVGTAEAFF.

The chain carries TRBV10-3 and TRBJ2-3; possibly TRBD1 for D (5 bases). Trimming removed 2 bases from V and 2 bases from J, with 8 bases in between. This CDR3 region has 14 residues. Germline loops: CDR1 ENHRY, CDR2 SYGVKD. The CDR3 nucleotides are TGTGCCATCAGTGAGGACAGACCCACAGATACGCAGTATTTT. Translating gives CAISEDRPTDTQYF.

CDR3 sequence (DNA): TGTGCCAGCAGTCCTTGGACGGGACGGCTCGGAGGTGGCTACACCTTC. It codes for CASSPWTGRLGGGYTF. The chain carries TRBV27 and TRBJ1-2, with a weak D call TRBD1 (5 bases). The CDR3 contains 16 residues. The germline V gene encodes CDR1 MNHEY and CDR2 SMNVEV (reference sequence). With 5 bases removed from V and 7 bases from J, the gap between germline ends came to 23 bases.

The chain recombines TRBV7-2 with TRBJ2-5, with D uncertain. Germline V gene data show CDR1 as SGHTA and CDR2 as FQGNSA. The V end was cut by 0 bases, the J end by 4 bases, with 12 bases between. The CDR3 has 15 amino acids. The chain's CDR3 is CASSLAAISGETQYF. CDR3 sequence (DNA): TGTGCCAGCAGCTTAGCAGCGATATCGGGAGAGACCCAGTACTTC.

The CDR3 DNA is TGTGCCAGCAGCCAAGAGGCGAACGGGAACTCCTACGAGCAGTACTTC. Its translation is CASSQEANGNSYEQYF. The chain links TRBV3-1 to TRBJ2-7; the D gene is possibly TRBD2 (5 bases). Germline lookup yields CDR1 LGHDT and CDR2 YNNKEL (reference sequence). The CDR3 contains 16 residues. V dropped 0 bases and J dropped 0 bases, with 12 bases sitting between them.

This CDR3 is CASSQEKVSTNEKLFF. CDR3 DNA: TGCGCCAGCAGCCAAGAGAAGGTTTCAACTAATGAAAAACTGTTTTTT. This sequence joins TRBV4-1 and TRBJ1-4, with D uncertain. This CDR3 spans 16 amino acids. Germline V gene data show CDR1 as MGHRA and CDR2 as YSYEKL. The V gene lost 0 bases and the J gene lost 0 bases, with 8 bases spanning the gap.

The J gene is TRBJ2-4, the V gene TRBV28, with D perhaps matching TRBD1 or TRBD2 (5 bases each). Germline assignment: CDR1 MDHEN and CDR2 SYDVKM. The ends were cut back, 5 bases at V and 0 bases at J, with 14 bases in the middle. The CDR3 runs to 16 residues. The CDR3: CASSDAGTLAKNIQYF. For the CDR3, the DNA is TGTGCCAGCAGTGACGCAGGGACCCTAGCCAAAAACATTCAGTACTTC. Looking up the rest from reference TRBV28 and TRBJ2-4 gives the full variable domain: DVKVTQSSRYLVKRTGEKVFLECVQDMDHENMFWYRQDPGLGLRLIYFSYDVKMKEKGDIPEGYSVSREKKERFSLILESASTNQTSMYLCASSDAGTLAKNIQYFGAGTRLSVL.